This T cell receptor (beta chain) was documented in a study of blood T cell repertoires in COVID-19. Study-wide context: Acute and convalescent COVID-19 specimens originated in the United States, Italy and Spain.

Trimming shortened V by 6 bases and J by 1 base, and 12 bases separated the two germline ends. Germline V gene data show CDR1 as LGHDT and CDR2 as YNNKEL (reference sequence). The CDR3 consists of 14 residues. Generated by immunoSEQ multiplex PCR, the TCRdb table keeps only in-frame clones and is missing some. The sample shows about 59,000 clones, roughly 78% of them seen only once. Source material: peripheral blood. The receptor was derived from a man in his 60s with acute or convalescent COVID-19. The gene calls are TRBV3-1 (or the pseudogene TRBV3-2) and TRBJ1-1; D may be TRBD1 (5 bases). CDR3 region: CASSSGGSNTEAFF. The CDR3 nucleotides read TGTGCCAGCAGTTCCGGGGGTTCGAACACTGAAGCTTTCTTT.